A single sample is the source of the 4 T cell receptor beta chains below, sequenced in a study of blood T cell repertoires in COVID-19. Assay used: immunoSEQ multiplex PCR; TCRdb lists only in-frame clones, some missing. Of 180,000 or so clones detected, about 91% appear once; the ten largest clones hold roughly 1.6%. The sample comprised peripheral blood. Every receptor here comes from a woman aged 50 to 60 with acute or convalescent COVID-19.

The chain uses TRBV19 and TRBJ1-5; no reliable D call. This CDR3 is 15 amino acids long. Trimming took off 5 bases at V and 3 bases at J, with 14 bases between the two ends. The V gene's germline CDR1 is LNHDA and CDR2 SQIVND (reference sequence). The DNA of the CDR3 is TGTGCCAGTAGTTGGCAGGTCTTAGACAATCAGCCCCAGCATTTT. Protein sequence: CASSWQVLDNQPQHF.

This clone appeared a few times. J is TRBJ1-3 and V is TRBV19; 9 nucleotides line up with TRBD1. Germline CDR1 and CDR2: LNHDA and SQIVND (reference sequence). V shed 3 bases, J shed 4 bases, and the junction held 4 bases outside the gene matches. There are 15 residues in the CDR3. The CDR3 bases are TGTGCCAGTAGTATGGGGGACAGGGTCGGAAACACCATATATTTT. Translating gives CASSMGDRVGNTIYF.

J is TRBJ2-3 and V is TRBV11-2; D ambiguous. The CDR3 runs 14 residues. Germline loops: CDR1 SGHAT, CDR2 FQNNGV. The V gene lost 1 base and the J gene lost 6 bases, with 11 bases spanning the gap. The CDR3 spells CASSLGQFMDTQYF. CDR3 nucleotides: TGTGCCAGCAGCTTAGGTCAGTTTATGGATACGCAGTATTTT.

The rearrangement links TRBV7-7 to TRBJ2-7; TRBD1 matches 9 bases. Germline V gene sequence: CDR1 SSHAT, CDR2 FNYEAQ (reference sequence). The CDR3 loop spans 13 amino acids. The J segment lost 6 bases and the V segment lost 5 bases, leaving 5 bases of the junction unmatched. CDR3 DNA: TGTGCCAGCAGCCAGGGACAGGGTGGCGAGCAGTACTTC. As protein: CASSQGQGGEQYF.